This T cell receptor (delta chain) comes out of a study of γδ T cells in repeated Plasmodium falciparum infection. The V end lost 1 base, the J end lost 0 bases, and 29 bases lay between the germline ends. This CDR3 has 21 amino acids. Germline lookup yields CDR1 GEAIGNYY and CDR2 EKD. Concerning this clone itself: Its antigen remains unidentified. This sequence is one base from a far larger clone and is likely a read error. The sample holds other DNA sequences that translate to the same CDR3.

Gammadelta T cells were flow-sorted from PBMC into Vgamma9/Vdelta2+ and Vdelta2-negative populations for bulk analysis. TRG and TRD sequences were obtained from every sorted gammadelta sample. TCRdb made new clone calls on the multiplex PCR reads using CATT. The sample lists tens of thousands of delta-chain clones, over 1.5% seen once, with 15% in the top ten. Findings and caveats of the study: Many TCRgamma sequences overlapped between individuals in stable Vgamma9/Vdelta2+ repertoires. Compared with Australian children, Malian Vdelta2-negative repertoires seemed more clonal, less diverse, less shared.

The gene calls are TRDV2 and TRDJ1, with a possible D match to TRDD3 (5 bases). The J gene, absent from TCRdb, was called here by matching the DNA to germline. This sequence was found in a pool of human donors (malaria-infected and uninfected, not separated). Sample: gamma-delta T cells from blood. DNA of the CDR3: TGTGCCTGTGACACATATCGGGAGGAAGAGGATATCCGGGGGTACACCGATAAACTCATCTTT. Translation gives CACDTYREEEDIRGYTDKLIF.